This T cell receptor (beta chain) is drawn from a study of shared clonotypes between healthy human individuals. J lost 3 bases, V lost 6 bases, and 3 bases had no gene match. The CDR3 loop spans 13 amino acids. From germline, CDR1 is WNHNN and CDR2 SYGVQD (reference sequence). Assay used: immunoSEQ multiplex PCR; TCRdb lists only in-frame clones, some missing. The profile shows 660,000 or so clones, around 96% of them singletons. Terminally differentiated effector memory CD45RA+ cells were excluded by CCR7 positive selection of CD45RO-negative cells. V gene TRBV10-1 combines with J gene TRBJ2-7; 9 bases line up with TRBD1. Material: naive CD8+ T cells sorted from blood. This receptor was identified in a woman in her thirties in good health. The DNA for the CDR3 is TGCGCCAGCAGAATGGGACAGGGCTACGAGCAGTACTTC. This encodes CASRMGQGYEQYF.